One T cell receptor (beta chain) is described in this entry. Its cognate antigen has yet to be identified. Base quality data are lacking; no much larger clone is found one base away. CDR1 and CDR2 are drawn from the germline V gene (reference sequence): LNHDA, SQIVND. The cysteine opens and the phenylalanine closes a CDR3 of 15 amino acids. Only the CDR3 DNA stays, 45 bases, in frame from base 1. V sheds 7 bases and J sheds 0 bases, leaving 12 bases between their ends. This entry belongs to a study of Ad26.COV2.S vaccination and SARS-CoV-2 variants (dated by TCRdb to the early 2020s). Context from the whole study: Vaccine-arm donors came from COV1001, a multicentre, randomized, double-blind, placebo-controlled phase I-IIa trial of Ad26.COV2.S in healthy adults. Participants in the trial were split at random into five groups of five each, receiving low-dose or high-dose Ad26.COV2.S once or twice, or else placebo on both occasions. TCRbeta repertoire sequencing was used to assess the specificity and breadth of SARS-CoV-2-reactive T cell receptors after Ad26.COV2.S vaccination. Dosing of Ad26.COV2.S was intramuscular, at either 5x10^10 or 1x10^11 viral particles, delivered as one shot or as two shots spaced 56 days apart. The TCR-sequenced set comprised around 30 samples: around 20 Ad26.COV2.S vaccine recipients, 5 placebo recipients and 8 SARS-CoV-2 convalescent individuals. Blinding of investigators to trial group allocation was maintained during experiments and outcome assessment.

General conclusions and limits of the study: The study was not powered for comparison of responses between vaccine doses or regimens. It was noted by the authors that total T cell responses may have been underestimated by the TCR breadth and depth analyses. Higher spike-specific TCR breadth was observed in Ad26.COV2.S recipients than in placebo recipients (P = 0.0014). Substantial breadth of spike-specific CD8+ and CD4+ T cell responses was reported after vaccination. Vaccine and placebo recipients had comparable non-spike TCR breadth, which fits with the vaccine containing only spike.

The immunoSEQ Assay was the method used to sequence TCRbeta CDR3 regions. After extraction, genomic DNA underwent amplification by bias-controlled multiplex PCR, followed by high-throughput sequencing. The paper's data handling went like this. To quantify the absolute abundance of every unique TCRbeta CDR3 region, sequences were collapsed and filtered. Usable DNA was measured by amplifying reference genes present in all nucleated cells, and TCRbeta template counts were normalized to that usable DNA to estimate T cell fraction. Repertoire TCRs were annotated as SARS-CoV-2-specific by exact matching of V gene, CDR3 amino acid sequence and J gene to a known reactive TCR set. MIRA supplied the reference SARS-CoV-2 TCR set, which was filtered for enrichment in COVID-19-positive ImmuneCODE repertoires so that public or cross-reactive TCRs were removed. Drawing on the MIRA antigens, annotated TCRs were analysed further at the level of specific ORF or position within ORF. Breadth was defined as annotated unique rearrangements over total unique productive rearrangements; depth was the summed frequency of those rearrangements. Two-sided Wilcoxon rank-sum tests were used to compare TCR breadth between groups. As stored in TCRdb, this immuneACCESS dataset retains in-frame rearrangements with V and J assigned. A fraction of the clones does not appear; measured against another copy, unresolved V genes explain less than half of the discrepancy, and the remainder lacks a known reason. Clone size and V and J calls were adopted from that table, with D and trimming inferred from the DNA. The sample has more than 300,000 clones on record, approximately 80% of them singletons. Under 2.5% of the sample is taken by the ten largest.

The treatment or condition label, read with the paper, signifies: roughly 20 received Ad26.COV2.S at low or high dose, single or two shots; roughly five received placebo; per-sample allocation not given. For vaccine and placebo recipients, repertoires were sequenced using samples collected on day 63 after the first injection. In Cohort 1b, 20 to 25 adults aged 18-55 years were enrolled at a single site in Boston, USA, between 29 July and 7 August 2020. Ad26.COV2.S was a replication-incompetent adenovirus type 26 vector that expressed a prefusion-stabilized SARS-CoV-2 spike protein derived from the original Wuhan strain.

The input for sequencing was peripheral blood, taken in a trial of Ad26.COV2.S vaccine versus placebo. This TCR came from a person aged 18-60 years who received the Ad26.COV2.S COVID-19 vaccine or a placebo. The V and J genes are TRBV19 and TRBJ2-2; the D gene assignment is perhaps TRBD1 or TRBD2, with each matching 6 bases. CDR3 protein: CASKPGASNTGELFF. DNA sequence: TGTGCCAGTAAACCGGGGGCCTCGAACACCGGGGAGCTGTTTTTT.